The rows below give T cell receptor beta chains drawn from one sample of a study of spatial heterogeneity in lung cancer. TCRdb re-called the 5' RACE reads through MiXCR, storing one row per CDR3 protein. There are 50,000 to 75,000 distinct CDR3 sequences in the sample; approximately 6.3% occur only once, and under 15% lies in the top ten. The material was PBMCs, obtained at surgery. All receptors derive from a female donor with early-stage non-small cell lung cancer. The CDR3 runs from the conserved cysteine through the conserved F or W. A D gene is named only where the DNA matches it firmly. Clone size, where shown, is once, few, many, or a class for clones that have expanded.

>TRBJ2-7|many|NA|TRBV11-3
CASSLVQRTYEQYF
TGTGCCAGCAGCTTAGTACAGCGAACCTACGAGCAGTACTTC
>TRBJ1-1|NA|NA|TRBV15
CATSRLVNTEAFF
TGTGCCACCAGCAGGCTCGTAAACACTGAAGCTTTCTTT
>TRBJ2-4|NA|NA|TRBV2
CAKGTKNIQYF
TGTGCCAAGGGTACCAAAAACATTCAGTACTTC
>TRBJ1-2|many|NA|TRBV29-1
CSVALGHGYTF
TGCAGCGTTGCTCTCGGACATGGCTACACCTTC
>TRBJ1-6|medium-sized|TRBD1|TRBV11-2
CASTGGQDNSPLHF
TGTGCCAGCACCGGGGGACAGGATAATTCACCCCTCCACTTT
>TRBJ2-3|few|NA|TRBV9
CASSGIWADTQYF
TGTGCCAGCAGCGGAATCTGGGCAGATACGCAGTATTTT
>TRBJ2-7|NA|NA|TRBV6-1
CASSEREQYF
TGTGCCAGCAGTGAGCGCGAGCAGTACTTC
>TRBJ2-3|many|NA|TRBV6-5
CASSYAGQNTDTQYF
TGTGCCAGCAGTTACGCGGGACAGAACACAGATACGCAGTATTTT
>TRBJ2-1|many|TRBD2|TRBV12-5
CASGPLMGGRNEQFF
TGTGCTAGTGGCCCGCTGATGGGCGGGAGGAATGAGCAGTTCTTC
>TRBJ2-1|few|NA|TRBV13
CASSWGQGRSYNEQFF
TGTGCCAGCAGCTGGGGCCAGGGGAGGTCCTACAATGAGCAGTTCTTC
>TRBJ2-5|many|TRBD1|TRBV29-1
CSVEQGAGETQYF
TGCAGCGTTGAACAGGGGGCAGGGGAGACCCAGTACTTC
>TRBJ2-3|many|TRBD2|TRBV5-1
CASSSGTSGRESTDTQYF
TGCGCCAGCAGCTCCGGGACTAGCGGGAGAGAAAGCACAGATACGCAGTATTTT
>TRBJ1-1|many|NA|TRBV18
CASSPTAMNTEAFF
TGTGCCAGCTCACCGACAGCTATGAACACTGAAGCTTTCTTT
>TRBJ2-1|many|TRBD1|TRBV7-3
CASCPGTGMNEQFF
TGTGCCAGCTGCCCCGGGACAGGGATGAATGAGCAGTTCTTC
>TRBJ1-1|NA|NA|TRBV11-3
CASSSSTGQNTEAFF
TGTGCCAGCAGCTCTTCCACGGGGCAGAACACTGAAGCTTTCTTT
>TRBJ2-6|NA|NA|TRBV6-6
CASSPQDSGANVLTF
TGTGCCAGCAGTCCACAGGACTCTGGGGCCAACGTCCTGACTTTC
>TRBJ2-2|NA|NA|TRBV12-3/TRBV12-4
CASSSRDGTGELFF
TGTGCCAGCAGTAGCCGTGATGGAACCGGGGAGCTGTTTTTT
>TRBJ1-2|few|NA|TRBV10-3
CAISARPLYGYTF
TGTGCCATCAGTGCCAGGCCGCTCTATGGCTACACCTTC
>TRBJ2-1|NA|NA|TRBV4-2
CASSQDSAVGLSYNEQLF
TGTGCCAGCAGCCAAGATTCGGCGGTCGGTCTCTCCTACAATGAGCAGCTCTTC
>TRBJ1-1|many|NA|TRBV11-2
CASSLSTLEAFF
TGTGCCAGCAGCTTGAGCACCTTGGAAGCTTTCTTT
>TRBJ2-5|NA|TRBD2|TRBV3-1
CASSQGQRGGVRPQYF
TGTGCCAGCAGCCAAGGACAGCGGGGGGGAGTACGGCCCCAGTACTTC
>TRBJ2-1|many|NA|TRBV27
CASSLQGPDNEQFF
TGTGCCAGCAGTTTACAGGGCCCGGACAATGAGCAGTTCTTC
>TRBJ2-1|many|NA|TRBV5-6
CASSGRGTPYNEQFF
TGTGCCAGCAGCGGCCGGGGGACGCCTTACAATGAGCAGTTCTTC
>TRBJ2-7|few|NA|TRBV28
CASSFVGASGEQYF
TGTGCCAGCAGTTTTGTAGGGGCTTCGGGGGAGCAGTACTTC
>TRBJ2-3|NA|NA|TRBV7-3
CASSLSRVEADTQYF
TGTGCCAGCAGCTTAAGTCGGGTTGAGGCAGATACGCAGTATTTT
>TRBJ2-3|few|TRBD1|TRBV24-1
CATSDLPGQDTDTQYF
TGTGCCACCAGTGATTTGCCGGGACAGGACACAGATACGCAGTATTTT
>TRBJ1-1|many|TRBD1|TRBV24-1
CATSAGTDREAFF
TGTGCCACCAGTGCCGGGACAGACCGTGAAGCTTTCTTT
>TRBJ1-2|many|NA|TRBV7-8
CASSPSYSNYGYTF
TGTGCCAGCAGCCCATCATATTCTAACTATGGCTACACCTTC
>TRBJ2-7|many|TRBD1|TRBV12-3/TRBV12-4
CASSFGQGNDAQYF
TGTGCCAGCAGTTTCGGACAGGGCAACGACGCGCAGTACTTC
>TRBJ2-5|many|TRBD1|TRBV6-5
CASNQGAIQETQYF
TGTGCCAGCAACCAGGGGGCGATCCAAGAGACCCAGTACTTC
>TRBJ2-3|many|NA|TRBV5-1
CASSFWTGTDTQYF
TGCGCCAGCAGCTTTTGGACAGGCACAGATACGCAGTATTTT
>TRBJ1-4|NA|TRBD1|TRBV27
CASSRRDRNEKLFF
TGTGCCAGCAGTAGACGGGACAGGAATGAAAAACTGTTTTTT
>TRBJ2-3|many|NA|TRBV5-1
CASSLGNTDTQYF
TGCGCCAGCAGCTTGGGCAACACAGATACGCAGTATTTT
>TRBJ2-3|NA|NA|TRBV5-1
CASSLDPSTDTQYF
TGCGCCAGCAGCTTGGATCCTTCCACAGATACGCAGTATTTT
>TRBJ1-4|few|TRBD1|TRBV19
CASSARDSGNEKLFF
TGTGCCAGTAGTGCCCGGGACAGCGGGAATGAAAAACTGTTTTTT
>TRBJ2-1|NA|TRBD2|TRBV12-5
CASGLPPRTKSGRLSYNEQFF
TGTGCTAGTGGTTTGCCACCCCGGACCAAGAGCGGGAGACTCTCCTACAATGAGCAGTTCTTC
>TRBJ2-2|many|TRBD1|TRBV7-2
CASSWGQGFTGELFF
TGTGCCAGCAGCTGGGGACAGGGATTCACCGGGGAGCTGTTTTTT
>TRBJ2-3|many|TRBD1|TRBV5-1
CASSLGQGALDTQYF
TGCGCCAGCAGCCTGGGACAGGGGGCACTAGATACGCAGTATTTT
>TRBJ2-7|many|NA|TRBV6-5
CASSYLTAPGYEQYF
TGTGCCAGCAGTTATTTGACAGCGCCCGGCTACGAGCAGTACTTC
>TRBJ2-5|many|NA|TRBV28
CASSPGHQETQYF
TGTGCCAGCAGCCCAGGCCACCAAGAGACCCAGTACTTC
>TRBJ2-1|medium-sized|NA|TRBV9
CASSPSAGPSYNEQFF
TGTGCCAGCAGCCCGTCGGCGGGGCCCTCTTACAATGAGCAGTTCTTC
>TRBJ2-1|NA|TRBD1|TRBV2
CASSGTGGNEQFF
TGTGCCAGCAGTGGGACAGGGGGGAATGAGCAGTTCTTC
>TRBJ2-4|few|NA|TRBV2
CASEIGEAKNIQYF
TGTGCCAGCGAAATAGGGGAGGCCAAAAACATTCAGTACTTC
>TRBJ2-1|few|NA|TRBV7-3
CASSRDGHPYNEQFF
TGTGCCAGCAGCCGAGACGGACACCCCTACAATGAGCAGTTCTTC
>TRBJ2-1|many|TRBD1|TRBV9
CASSAQGAGNEQFF
TGTGCCAGCAGCGCCCAGGGGGCCGGTAATGAGCAGTTCTTC
>TRBJ2-1|NA|NA|TRBV12-3/TRBV12-4
CASILQGYNEQFF
TGTGCCAGCATCCTACAGGGCTACAATGAGCAGTTCTTC
>TRBJ1-4|many|TRBD1|TRBV7-2
CASSSGTGGEKLFF
TGTGCCAGCAGCTCCGGGACAGGGGGAGAAAAACTGTTTTTT
>TRBJ1-6|many|NA|TRBV6-1
CASSEPPSGWPSPLHF
TGTGCCAGCAGTGAACCCCCCTCGGGGTGGCCTTCACCCCTCCACTTT
>TRBJ1-1|few|TRBD1|TRBV20-1
CSGEWGDRSNTEAFF
TGCAGTGGGGAGTGGGGGGACAGGTCGAACACTGAAGCTTTCTTT
>TRBJ1-5|few|NA|TRBV7-2
CASSLAGGKGQPQHF
TGTGCCAGCAGCTTAGCGGGGGGTAAAGGCCAGCCCCAGCATTTT
>TRBJ2-3|few|TRBD2|TRBV18
CASSPGTITDTQYF
TGTGCCAGCTCGCCTGGGACTATCACAGATACGCAGTATTTT
>TRBJ2-7|many|NA|TRBV2
CASRPLDYEQYF
TGTGCCAGCAGGCCCCTAGACTACGAGCAGTACTTC
>TRBJ2-5|many|NA|TRBV12-3/TRBV12-4
CASSLYSTGKRVQYF
TGTGCCAGCAGTTTATACAGTACAGGGAAGAGAGTCCAGTACTTC
>TRBJ2-4|many|TRBD1|TRBV24-1
CATAGTGEENIQYF
TGTGCCACCGCCGGGACAGGGGAGGAGAACATTCAGTACTTC